Sequencing of this T cell receptor beta chain was carried out in a study of technical replicates of blood from several donors. The repertoire was sequenced with immunoSEQ multiplex PCR; TCRdb's copy has only in-frame clones and lacks some. Seen here are about 83,000 clones, over 85% observed once, and the top ten hold around 0.25%. J gave up 4 bases and V 1 base, and 11 bases lay outside the gene matches. Germline V CDR1 and CDR2: LGHNA, YNFKEQ. CDR3 size: 19 residues. The rearrangement links TRBV4-2 to TRBJ2-5; 14 bases map to TRBD2. The TCR was taken from a human donor in good health. Sequenced: T cells isolated from PBMCs. CDR3 residues: CASSQGDATSGRVGETQYF. The CDR3 DNA is TGTGCCAGCAGCCAAGGAGACGCGACTAGCGGGAGGGTTGGAGAGACCCAGTACTTC.